This T cell receptor (beta chain) emerged from a study of blood T cell repertoires in COVID-19. The V gene's germline CDR1 is SGHRS and CDR2 YFSETQ. The V end was cut by 0 bases, the J end by 0 bases, with 7 bases between. The CDR3 loop spans 15 amino acids. On this clone: The same CDR3 also results from other DNA sequences found in this sample.

Source study methods: Reference gene primer amplification gave nucleated cell count estimates. Using immunoSEQ multiplex PCR, the repertoire was profiled, and TCRdb retains in-frame clones only, with some absent. V, J and clone size are those of that table, while D and trimming were read from the DNA. The profile covers approximately 150,000 clones, with roughly 88% appearing a single time and roughly 6.8% taken by the ten largest. This chain connects TRBV5-1 to TRBJ1-5, with D perhaps matching TRBD1 (5 bases). The clonotype comes from a woman aged 45-65 years in a cohort sampled during active or convalescent COVID-19. The material sequenced was peripheral blood. The CDR3 DNA sequence: TGCGCCAGCAGCTTGGGGCAGGGTAGCAATCAGCCCCAGCATTTT. Residues: CASSLGQGSNQPQHF.